Following are 24 T cell receptor beta chains from one sample sequenced in a study of blood T cell repertoires in COVID-19. Profiling relied on immunoSEQ multiplex PCR, and the TCRdb table lists in-frame clones only, not all of them. The sample consists of approximately 280,000 clones, 70% to 90% of them appearing once. The sample taken for sequencing was peripheral blood. The receptors were gathered from a woman in her twenties or thirties who had recovered from COVID-19.

This clone was counted a single time. In nucleotides, the CDR3 is TGTGCCAGCAGCCAAGTTGGGACTAGCTACTCCTACGAGCAGTACTTC. Amino acids: CASSQVGTSYSYEQYF. This rearrangement joins TRBV4-2 to TRBJ2-7, with 9 bases matching TRBD2. V trimming: 1 base; J trimming: 0 bases; junction bases outside the gene matches: 4. The V gene's germline CDR1 is LGHNA and CDR2 YNFKEQ. The CDR3 spans 16 residues.

This clone was counted between two and nine times. The chain combines TRBV6-2 or TRBV6-3 with TRBJ2-7, with a weak D call TRBD2 (5 bases). CDR1 MNHEY and CDR2 SVGEGT come from the germline V gene. Between the trimmed V and J ends, which lost 0 bases and 6 bases, there was a span of 12 bases. The CDR3 consists of 14 residues. The CDR3 reads CASSYSIVTSEQYF. CDR3 DNA: TGTGCCAGCAGTTACTCGATAGTTACTAGCGAGCAGTACTTC.

J is TRBJ2-7 and V is TRBV19, with a possible D match to TRBD1 (6 bases). V was cut by 5 bases and J by 7 bases, with 12 bases left in between. The CDR3 totals 12 residues. The germline V gene encodes CDR1 LNHDA and CDR2 SQIVND (reference sequence). This CDR3 reads CASSFRGGEQYF. The DNA of the CDR3 is TGTGCCAGTAGTTTCAGGGGTGGAGAGCAGTACTTC.

The chain joins TRBV7-9 to TRBJ2-1; 14 bases fit TRBD2. Losses at the gene ends were 8 bases for V and 9 bases for J; bases not matched to a gene: 9. This CDR3 comprises 15 residues. Germline CDR1 is SEHNR and CDR2 is FQNEAQ (reference sequence). The CDR3 sequence is CASRSGTSGSAEQFF. In DNA, the CDR3 is TGTGCCAGCCGATCCGGGACTAGCGGGAGTGCTGAGCAGTTCTTC.

This chain uses TRBV6-5 with TRBJ2-7; D gene ambiguous. Trimming removed 8 bases at V and 0 bases at J, with 8 bases between. Germline lookup yields CDR1 MNHEY and CDR2 SVGAGI. There are 12 residues in the CDR3. The CDR3 spells CASVPDSYEQYF. CDR3 sequence (DNA): TGTGCCAGCGTGCCAGACTCCTACGAGCAGTACTTC.

The chain recombines TRBV29-1 with TRBJ2-1; 7 nucleotides agree with TRBD2. V lost 0 bases, J lost 6 bases, and 8 bases stayed unmatched. Germline values: CDR1 SQVTM, CDR2 ANQGSEA. The CDR3 contains 15 residues. The CDR3 sequence: CSVEDSFWGGNEQFF. The CDR3 nucleotides read TGCAGCGTTGAAGATAGCTTCTGGGGGGGCAATGAGCAGTTCTTC.

The chain recombines TRBV11-2 with TRBJ2-2; 7 bases fit TRBD2. The germline V gene encodes CDR1 SGHAT and CDR2 FQNNGV. Trimming took 6 bases from V and 5 from J; bases not matched to a gene: 9. The CDR3 covers 15 residues. In nucleotides, the CDR3 is TGTGCCAGCAGGCCGGCGGGGGAGTCGACCGGGGAGCTGTTTTTT. This encodes CASRPAGESTGELFF. Looking up the rest from reference TRBV11-2 and TRBJ2-2 gives the full variable domain: EAGVAQSPRYKIIEKRQSVAFWCNPISGHATLYWYQQILGQGPKLLIQFQNNGVVDDSQLPKDRFSAERLKGVDSTLKIQPAKLEDSAVYLCASRPAGESTGELFFGEGSRLTVL.

In DNA form, the CDR3 reads TGTGCCAGCAGTGAGGGGCGGGAGGGCAATGAGCAGTTCTTC. Translation: CASSEGREGNEQFF. This sequence joins TRBV6-4 and TRBJ2-1; 9 nucleotides align to TRBD2. The CDR3 is 14 residues long. The germline CDR1 and CDR2 sequences are MRHNA and SNTAGT. V trimming: 3 bases; J trimming: 6 bases; junction bases outside the gene matches: 3.

The chain uses TRBV6-5 and TRBJ2-3; the match to TRBD1 covers 8 bases. This CDR3 region has 14 residues. Germline loops: CDR1 MNHEY, CDR2 SVGAGI. J was trimmed by 2 bases and V by 5 bases; bases with no gene match: 3. The CDR3 nucleotides are TGTGCCAGCAGTCGACAGGGGCCCACAGATACGCAGTATTTT. This sequence encodes CASSRQGPTDTQYF.

This clone was recorded a few times. The chain uses TRBV10-3 and TRBJ2-4; D gene ambiguous. With 0 bases removed from V and 3 bases from J, the gap between germline ends came to 9 bases. This CDR3 spans 15 amino acids. Germline values: CDR1 ENHRY, CDR2 SYGVKD. CDR3 protein: CAISESRQGKNIQYF. CDR3 in DNA: TGTGCCATCAGTGAGTCGCGGCAAGGCAAAAACATTCAGTACTTC.

The gene calls are TRBV27 and TRBJ2-1; TRBD2 matches at 7 bases. Looked up from germline, CDR1 is MNHEY and CDR2 is SMNVEV (reference sequence). The J segment lost 8 bases and the V segment lost 1 base, leaving 8 bases of the junction unmatched. The CDR3 is made up of 15 amino acids. CDR3 residues: CASSLFRGDLDEQFF. In DNA form, the CDR3 reads TGTGCCAGCAGTTTATTTCGGGGGGACTTAGATGAGCAGTTCTTC.

The genes are TRBV5-1 and TRBJ1-3; 7 bases line up with TRBD1. Germline V gene data show CDR1 as SGHRS and CDR2 as YFSETQ. The CDR3 sequence is 15 residues long. V was clipped by 0 bases and J by 4 bases; unmatched bases: 4. The CDR3 region is CASSLETGPGNTIYF. Written as DNA, the CDR3 is TGCGCCAGCAGCTTGGAGACAGGGCCCGGAAACACCATATATTTT.

A word on this clone: One base away lies a much larger clone, so this may be a sequencing read error. The sample holds other DNA sequences that translate to the same CDR3. V and J are TRBV7-2 and TRBJ1-1; D is unclear. From germline, CDR1 is SGHTA and CDR2 FQGNSA. The CDR3 covers 13 residues. V was shortened by 5 bases and J by 1 base, with 8 bases between the two germline ends. CDR3 residues: CASSRQENTEAFF. DNA for the CDR3: TGTGCCAGCAGCCGCCAGGAGAACACTGAAGCTTTCTTT.

The gene calls are TRBV7-3 and TRBJ1-2, with D tentatively TRBD1 (5 bases). The germline CDR1 and CDR2 sequences are SGHTA and FQGTGA. The CDR3 contains 13 residues. With 5 bases removed from V and 11 bases from J, the gap between germline ends came to 18 bases. CDR3 residues: CASSLDSDIEYTF. The CDR3, as DNA: TGTGCCAGCAGCCTCGACTCGGACATTGAGTACACCTTC.

The J gene is TRBJ2-7, the V gene TRBV7-8, with TRBD2 matching 8 bases. V lost 5 bases and J lost 3; bases outside the gene matches: 15. Germline-derived CDR1 and CDR2 are SGHVS and FQNEAQ. This CDR3 region has 17 residues. As DNA, the CDR3 is TGTGCCAGCAGCCGTCCATTGGGCGGGGGGACCCTCTACGAGCAGTACTTC. The encoded protein is CASSRPLGGGTLYEQYF.

The CDR3 loop is CSVKGQANTGELFF. CDR3 coding DNA: TGCAGCGTTAAGGGACAGGCGAACACCGGGGAGCTGTTTTTT. The rearrangement joins TRBV29-1 to TRBJ2-2; 8 bases map to TRBD1. The germline CDR1 and CDR2 sequences are SQVTM and ANQGSEA. V lost 5 bases and J lost 0; bases outside the gene matches: 2. The CDR3 consists of 14 residues.

The CDR3, as DNA: TGTGCCAGCAGCCAAGATGCGTCCGGGAAGAATCAGCCCCAGCATTTT. As protein: CASSQDASGKNQPQHF. The gene calls are TRBV4-2 and TRBJ1-5; D remains unclear. V lost 0 bases, J lost 4 bases, and 13 bases lay in between. CDR3 size: 16 residues. The germline V gene has CDR1 LGHNA and CDR2 YNFKEQ.

The rearrangement joins TRBV19 to TRBJ1-1; possibly TRBD1 for D (5 bases). In germline, CDR1 is LNHDA, CDR2 SQIVND (reference sequence). This CDR3 spans 15 amino acids. The ends were cut back, 1 base at V and 7 bases at J, with 16 bases in the middle. In nucleotides, the CDR3 is TGTGCCAGTAGTATAGGGTCCCTAACAGGTCTTGAAGCTTTCTTT. It encodes CASSIGSLTGLEAFF. Full variable domain (remainder filled in from reference TRBV19 and TRBJ1-1): DGGITQSPKYLFRKEGQNVTLSCEQNLNHDAMYWYRQDPGQGLRLIYYSQIVNDFQKGDIAEGYSVSREKKESFPLTVTSAQKNPTAFYLCASSIGSLTGLEAFFGQGTRLTVV.

This clone was counted a single time. The V gene is TRBV6-6, the J gene TRBJ1-5; a weak D match, TRBD1 (6 bases). The CDR3 runs 14 residues. CDR1 is MNHNY and CDR2 is SVGAGI in the germline V gene (reference sequence). Trimming took off 7 bases at V and 3 bases at J, with 13 bases between the two ends. CDR3: CASTAGAPNQPQHF. The CDR3 DNA reads as TGTGCCAGCACCGCAGGGGCTCCCAATCAGCCCCAGCATTTT.

The chain has TRBV6-5 and TRBJ2-7; 9 bases agree with TRBD1. There are 13 residues in the CDR3. Germline CDR1 reads MNHEY; CDR2 reads SVGAGI. V shed 8 bases and J 2 bases; nucleotides not matched to a gene: 4. CDR3 nucleotides: TGTGCCAGCGGGACAGGGAGGGCCTACGAGCAGTACTTC. Protein product: CASGTGRAYEQYF.

This chain uses TRBV9 with TRBJ2-1; maybe TRBD1 (5 bases). Germline V lookup: CDR1 SGDLS, CDR2 YYNGEE. The CDR3 length is 16 residues. Trimming left V 0 bases short and J 8 bases short, with 18 bases between. The CDR3 is CASSVAIDSRVHEQFF. Here the CDR3 DNA reads TGTGCCAGCAGCGTAGCTATAGATTCCAGGGTCCATGAGCAGTTCTTC. Combining the CDR3 with reference TRBV9 and TRBJ2-1 gives the whole variable domain DSGVTQTPKHLITATGQRVTLRCSPRSGDLSVYWYQQSLDQGLQFLIQYYNGEERAKGNILERFSAQQFPDLHSELNLSSLELGDSALYFCASSVAIDSRVHEQFFGPGTRLTVL.

The chain uses TRBV6-1 and TRBJ2-2; unclear D gene. Germline CDR1 and CDR2: MNHNS and SASEGT. The CDR3 extends over 15 amino acids. Between the trimmed V and J ends, which lost 1 base and 7 bases, there was a span of 13 bases. CDR3 amino acids: CASSEVSAGIGELFF. Here the CDR3 DNA reads TGTGCCAGCAGTGAAGTATCAGCAGGTATCGGGGAGCTGTTTTTT.

The chain couples TRBV27 to TRBJ2-1; 10 bases are a match to TRBD1. CDR1 MNHEY and CDR2 SMNVEV come from the germline V gene (reference sequence). Trimming cost V 5 bases and J 4 bases; bases outside gene matches: 5. The CDR3 spans 15 residues. The CDR3 nucleotides read TGTGCCAGCAGTCCTGGACAGGGGGAGTACAATGAGCAGTTCTTC. Protein: CASSPGQGEYNEQFF.

The rearrangement links TRBV7-6 to TRBJ2-3; 9 bases line up with TRBD1. V dropped 6 bases and J dropped 4; count of bases not matched to a gene: 8. The CDR3 has 15 amino acids. The V gene's germline CDR1 is SGHVS and CDR2 FNYEAQ. CDR3 region: CASSSGTGWADTQYF. The CDR3 DNA reads as TGTGCCAGCAGTTCCGGGACAGGGTGGGCAGATACGCAGTATTTT.